The 19 T cell receptor beta chains below were found in one sample sequenced in a study of T cells after yellow fever vaccination. Each CDR3 protein gets one entry after TCRdb re-called the 5' RACE reads with MiXCR. The table includes around 340,000 distinct CDR3 sequences, around 12% detected once. This specimen consisted of CD4+ T cells sorted from PBMCs, obtained 15 days after the yellow fever booster vaccination. These receptors were taken from a man younger than 35 who received the YFV17D yellow fever vaccine.

This clonotype was counted only a few times. V is TRBV20-1 and J is TRBJ2-5; 7 positions match TRBD2. The CDR3 sequence is 13 residues long. Germline CDR1 DFQATT, CDR2 SNEGSKA (reference sequence). After removal of 3 bases from V and 0 bases from J, the junction contained 1 base not matched to a gene. The CDR3 loop is CSASRGDQETQYF. CDR3 DNA: TGCAGTGCTAGTCGGGGGGACCAAGAGACCCAGTACTTC.

This clonotype appeared a few times. The chain joins TRBV6-4 to TRBJ2-1; D ambiguous. Trimming shortened V by 8 bases and J by 0 bases, and 14 bases separated the two germline ends. CDR3 length: 15 amino acids. Germline V lookup: CDR1 MRHNA, CDR2 SNTAGT. DNA for the CDR3: TGTGCCAGCGCGGAACACCCGAGCTCCTACAATGAGCAGTTCTTC. Translating it yields CASAEHPSSYNEQFF.

The chain is built from TRBV7-2 and TRBJ2-7; a possible D gene is TRBD1 (5 bases). Germline V gives CDR1 SGHTA, CDR2 FQGNSA. The V and J ends lost 1 base and 2 bases respectively, with 9 bases between them. This CDR3 spans 14 amino acids. The CDR3 protein is CASSLVQGTYEQYF. In nucleotides, the CDR3 is TGTGCCAGCAGCTTAGTGCAGGGAACCTACGAGCAGTACTTC.

V usage is TRBV19 and J usage is TRBJ2-5; D call uncertain. This CDR3 region has 13 residues. Germline CDR1 is LNHDA and CDR2 is SQIVND (reference sequence). V gave up 5 bases and J gave up 1 base, with 8 bases separating them. The CDR3 coding sequence is TGTGCCAGTAGTCTCCCATTCCAAGAGACCCAGTACTTC. This encodes CASSLPFQETQYF.

This clonotype was recorded a few times. V and J are TRBV5-4 and TRBJ2-5, with D possibly being TRBD1 (6 bases). The CDR3 has 14 amino acids. Germline CDR1 SGHNT, CDR2 YYREEE (reference sequence). V was trimmed by 2 bases and J by 3 bases, leaving 11 bases between them. The CDR3 protein is CASSLGTIKETQYF. CDR3 coding DNA: TGTGCCAGCAGCTTAGGGACAATAAAAGAGACCCAGTACTTC. Full variable domain (missing parts from reference TRBV5-4 and TRBJ2-5): ETGVTQSPTHLIKTRGQQVTLRCSSQSGHNTVSWYQQALGQGPQFIFQYYREEENGRGNFPPRFSGLQFPNYSSELNVNALELDDSALYLCASSLGTIKETQYFGPGTRLLVL.

This clonotype was counted only a few times. The chain employs TRBV30 and TRBJ1-5; D is uncertain. V lost 0 bases and J lost 5, with 11 bases in between. CDR1 is GTSNPN, CDR2 SVGIG, per germline (reference sequence). This CDR3 region has 14 residues. The chain's CDR3 is CAWSVEAVYQPQHF. The CDR3 DNA is TGTGCCTGGAGTGTGGAGGCCGTCTATCAGCCCCAGCATTTT. The full variable domain, in which reference TRBV30 and TRBJ1-5 provide the parts outside the CDR3, is SQTIHQWPATLVQPVGSPLSLECTVEGTSNPNLYWYRQAAGRGLQLLFYSVGIGQISSEVPQNLSASRPQDRQFILSSKKLLLSDSGFYLCAWSVEAVYQPQHFGDGTRLSIL.

The rearrangement uses TRBV11-2 and TRBJ2-1; D may be TRBD2 (5 bases). CDR3 length equals 15 residues. Trimming shortened V by 1 base and J by 2 bases, and 9 bases separated the two germline ends. Germline values: CDR1 SGHAT, CDR2 FQNNGV. The CDR3 loop reads CASSLVRGAYNEQFF. CDR3 sequence (DNA): TGTGCCAGCAGCTTAGTCCGGGGAGCCTACAATGAGCAGTTCTTC.

This clonotype was observed a handful of times. The V call is TRBV30, the J call TRBJ1-1; the D gene is possibly TRBD1 (5 bases). The germline CDR1 and CDR2 sequences are GTSNPN and SVGIG (reference sequence). This CDR3 is built from 15 residues. Trimming pared 3 bases from V and 2 bases from J, leaving 16 bases between. In DNA form, the CDR3 reads TGTGCCTGGAGACTTACGGTGGGACTAAACACTGAAGCTTTCTTT. As protein: CAWRLTVGLNTEAFF.

The rearrangement links TRBV20-1 to TRBJ1-2, with D perhaps TRBD1 (5 bases). V lost 7 bases to trimming and J lost 2 bases, with 14 bases between them. The germline gives CDR1 DFQATT, CDR2 SNEGSKA (reference sequence). CDR3 length: 13 residues. The CDR3 reads CSVGGRQNYGYTF. The CDR3 DNA is TGCAGTGTCGGGGGACGCCAGAACTATGGCTACACCTTC.

This clonotype was detected ten times or more. This chain links TRBV4-3 with TRBJ2-1; D is possibly TRBD1 (6 bases). Trimming took 3 bases from V and 2 from J, leaving 14 bases between them. Germline CDR1 reads LGHNA; CDR2 reads YSLEER. The CDR3 is made up of 16 amino acids. The CDR3 region is CASSQGANQAYNEQFF. CDR3 nucleotides: TGCGCCAGCAGCCAGGGGGCAAATCAAGCCTACAATGAGCAGTTCTTC.

This clonotype was seen ten or more times. The rearrangement links TRBV5-6 to TRBJ1-4; weak D call: TRBD1 (5 bases). This CDR3 is built from 14 residues. V was shortened by 2 bases and J by 6 bases, with 11 bases between the two germline ends. The V gene's germline CDR1 is SGHDT and CDR2 YYEEEE. CDR3 protein: CASSFKGTDEKLFF. In DNA form, the CDR3 reads TGTGCCAGCAGCTTTAAAGGGACGGATGAAAAACTGTTTTTT.

The rearrangement links TRBV7-2 to TRBJ1-4; no clear D gene. Germline values: CDR1 SGHTA, CDR2 FQGNSA. Trimming removed 5 bases at V and 3 bases at J, with 4 bases between. CDR3 length equals 12 residues. CDR3 residues: CASSASNEKLFF. In nucleotides, the CDR3 is TGTGCCAGCAGCGCTTCTAATGAAAAACTGTTTTTT.

The V and J genes are TRBV10-1 and TRBJ1-4; no clear D. Trimming stripped 4 bases from V and 0 bases from J, with 9 bases between. The CDR3 has 15 amino acids. The germline V gene encodes CDR1 WNHNN and CDR2 SYGVQD (reference sequence). CDR3 in DNA: TGCGCCAGCAGTGTCTTTCTAGCAACTAATGAAAAACTGTTTTTT. As protein: CASSVFLATNEKLFF.

V usage is TRBV21-1 and J usage is TRBJ2-3; the DNA was not compared with TRBD1, the D call given in the table. TRBV21-1 is designated a pseudogene. The CDR3 extends over 16 amino acids. Written as DNA, the CDR3 is TGTGCCAGCAGCATAACAGGGGTCGGTGGGACAGATACGCAGTATTTT. Protein: CASSITGVGGTDTQYF.

This clonotype occurred a few times. The CDR3 DNA reads TGCGCCAGCAGCCAAGATCACGGGGGGCATCAGCCCCAGCATTTT. Protein product: CASSQDHGGHQPQHF. This sequence joins TRBV4-3 and TRBJ1-5; the D gene is possibly TRBD1 (6 bases). V dropped 0 bases and J dropped 5 bases, with 11 bases sitting between them. CDR1 LGHNA and CDR2 YSLEER come from the germline V gene. The CDR3 length is 15 residues.

This clonotype has only a few counts. J is TRBJ2-3 and V is TRBV9; TRBD2 might be the D (5 bases). The germline gives CDR1 SGDLS, CDR2 YYNGEE. The length of the CDR3 is 15 residues. V gave up 0 bases and J gave up 3 bases, with 11 bases separating them. The CDR3 sequence: CASSVATRGTDTQYF. The CDR3 DNA follows: TGTGCCAGCAGCGTAGCTACAAGAGGGACAGATACGCAGTATTTT. Full variable domain (rest looked up from reference TRBV9 and TRBJ2-3): DSGVTQTPKHLITATGQRVTLRCSPRSGDLSVYWYQQSLDQGLQFLIQYYNGEERAKGNILERFSAQQFPDLHSELNLSSLELGDSALYFCASSVATRGTDTQYFGPGTRLTVL.

This clonotype was counted many times. The rearrangement links TRBV20-1 to TRBJ1-1, with a weak D call TRBD1 (5 bases). The germline V gene encodes CDR1 DFQATT and CDR2 SNEGSKA (reference sequence). V lost 2 bases and J lost 4, with 14 bases in between. The CDR3 runs to 14 residues. CDR3 in amino acids: CSARRRGPSTEAFF. The DNA of the CDR3 is TGCAGTGCTAGACGGCGGGGCCCGAGCACTGAAGCTTTCTTT.

The genes are TRBV4-3 and TRBJ2-3, with 8 nucleotides matching TRBD1. This CDR3 has 18 amino acids. The V gene's germline CDR1 is LGHNA and CDR2 YSLEER. V trimming: 3 bases; J trimming: 1 base; junction bases outside the gene matches: 12. CDR3 sequence: CASSHGGVTGAGTDTQYF. Written as DNA, the CDR3 is TGCGCCAGCAGCCACGGCGGTGTGACAGGGGCCGGCACAGATACGCAGTATTTT.

Ten or more counts support this clonotype. V and J are TRBV7-2 and TRBJ1-1; 8 positions agree with TRBD1. Trimming took 4 bases from V and 7 from J; bases not matched to a gene: 5. Germline values: CDR1 SGHTA, CDR2 FQGNSA. This CDR3 spans 13 amino acids. CDR3 sequence reads: CASSSGTGLEAFF. The CDR3 DNA is TGTGCCAGCAGCTCCGGGACAGGCCTTGAAGCTTTCTTT.